This T cell receptor beta chain emerged from a study of post-analysis software for immune sequencing data. Study information: Disease courses included relapsing-remitting, secondary progressive and progressive-relapsing multiple sclerosis. Overall study results and limits: Compared with controls, patients had more of about 5 TRBV segments, including TRBV5-6, TRBV5-1 and TRBV20-1. Significantly lower normalized Chao1 diversity was found in patients with multiple sclerosis relative to controls. Under the F measure, samples that were prepared in one batch clustered strongly together.

Comments on this clonotype: What it binds is not known.

Unique molecular identifiers were present in the TCR beta cDNA libraries. The source material, roughly 0.9 to 11 million T cells, gave rise to 500,000 or so cDNA molecules. A single record per CDR3 protein comes from TCRdb applying MiXCR to the PCR reads. This sample has fewer than 700,000 distinct CDR3 sequences, with 40% to 50% found just once. The length of the CDR3 is 19 residues. Germline CDR1 and CDR2: SNHLY and FYNNEI. V was cut by 7 bases and J by 2 bases, with 28 bases left in between. The sample comprised blood. V is TRBV2 and J is TRBJ2-3; D perhaps matches TRBD2 (5 bases). The TCR originated in a girl under 18 with multiple sclerosis. CDR3 loop: CASIPWGAPPLSDTDTQYF. DNA of the CDR3: TGTGCCAGCATCCCGTGGGGAGCTCCACCCTTATCGGACACAGATACGCAGTATTTT.